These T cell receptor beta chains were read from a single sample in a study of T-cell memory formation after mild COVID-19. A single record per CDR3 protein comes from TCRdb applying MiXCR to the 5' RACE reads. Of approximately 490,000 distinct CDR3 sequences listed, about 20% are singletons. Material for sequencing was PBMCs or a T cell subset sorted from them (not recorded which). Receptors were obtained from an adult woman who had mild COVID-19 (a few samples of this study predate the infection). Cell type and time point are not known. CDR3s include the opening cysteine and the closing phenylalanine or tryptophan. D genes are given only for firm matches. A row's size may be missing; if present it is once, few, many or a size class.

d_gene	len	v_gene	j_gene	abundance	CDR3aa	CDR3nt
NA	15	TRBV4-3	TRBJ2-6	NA	CASSSHTSGANVLTF	TGCGCCAGCAGCTCCCACACATCTGGGGCCAACGTCCTGACTTTC
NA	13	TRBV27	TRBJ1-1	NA	CASSRGGTAEAFF	TGTGCCAGCAGTCGGGGAGGGACTGCAGAAGCTTTCTTT
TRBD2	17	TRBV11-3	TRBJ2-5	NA	CASSSFWEGGKQETQYF	TGTGCCAGCAGCTCATTCTGGGAGGGAGGGAAACAAGAGACCCAGTACTTC
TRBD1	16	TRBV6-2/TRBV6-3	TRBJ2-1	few	CASSYTYGTAYNEQFF	TGTGCCAGCAGTTACACGTACGGGACAGCTTACAATGAGCAGTTCTTC
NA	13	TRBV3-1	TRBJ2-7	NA	CASNSRSSYEQYF	TGTGCCAGCAACAGCCGCAGCTCCTACGAGCAGTACTTC
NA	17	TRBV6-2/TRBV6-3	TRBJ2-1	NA	CASSYPRKKGIDNEQFF	TGTGCCAGCAGTTACCCCCGAAAAAAGGGAATCGACAATGAGCAGTTCTTC
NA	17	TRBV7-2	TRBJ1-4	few	CASSLGRGFATNEKLFF	TGTGCCAGCAGCTTAGGAAGGGGATTTGCAACTAATGAAAAACTGTTTTTT
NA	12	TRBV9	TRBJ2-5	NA	CASSGVGETQYF	TGTGCCAGCAGCGGCGTGGGAGAGACCCAGTACTTC
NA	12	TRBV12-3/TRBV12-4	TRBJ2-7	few	CASSPSLGEQYF	TGTGCCAGCAGTCCTTCCCTAGGAGAGCAGTACTTC
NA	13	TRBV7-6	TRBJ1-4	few	CASSRRSNEKLFF	TGTGCCAGCAGCCGACGGTCTAATGAAAAACTGTTTTTT
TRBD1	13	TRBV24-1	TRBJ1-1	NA	CATKQGAGTEAFF	TGTGCCACCAAACAGGGGGCGGGAACTGAAGCTTTCTTT
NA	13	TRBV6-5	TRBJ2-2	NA	CASSPGGIGELFF	TGTGCCAGCAGTCCCGGAGGGATCGGGGAGCTGTTTTTT
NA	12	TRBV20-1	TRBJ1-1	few	CSARQTPTEAFF	TGCAGTGCTAGGCAGACACCGACTGAAGCTTTCTTT
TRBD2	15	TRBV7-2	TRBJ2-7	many	CASSSSGRLGLEQYF	TGTGCCAGCAGCTCCAGCGGGAGATTGGGTCTCGAGCAGTACTTC
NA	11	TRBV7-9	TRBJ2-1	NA	CASSLSPEQFF	TGTGCCAGCAGCTTAAGCCCTGAGCAGTTCTTC
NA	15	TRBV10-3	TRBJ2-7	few	CAISESTGTPTEQYF	TGTGCCATCAGTGAGTCGACGGGGACACCAACCGAGCAGTACTTC
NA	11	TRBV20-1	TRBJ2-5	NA	CSASRIGTQYF	TGCAGTGCTAGTAGAATTGGGACCCAGTACTTC
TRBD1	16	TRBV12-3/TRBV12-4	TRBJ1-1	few	CASSFSQTGVNTEAFF	TGTGCCAGCAGTTTCTCGCAGACAGGGGTGAACACTGAAGCTTTCTTT
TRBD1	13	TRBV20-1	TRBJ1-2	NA	CSARTGPQGIHTF	TGCAGTGCGCGGACAGGACCTCAAGGTATTCACACCTTC
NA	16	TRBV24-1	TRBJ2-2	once	CATSDPPQGITGELFF	TGTGCCACCAGTGACCCCCCGCAGGGTATCACCGGGGAGCTGTTTTTT
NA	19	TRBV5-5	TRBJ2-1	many	CASSLGGLARPSPTNEQFF	TGTGCCAGCAGCTTAGGAGGGTTGGCGCGTCCGTCGCCGACGAATGAGCAGTTCTTC
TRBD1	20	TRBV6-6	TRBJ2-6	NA	CASSYSLGQGIPSGANVLTF	TGTGCCAGCAGTTACTCTCTGGGACAGGGTATACCCTCTGGGGCCAACGTCCTGACTTTC
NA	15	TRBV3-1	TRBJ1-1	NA	CASSSLRGGGTEAFF	TGTGCCAGCAGCTCTCTCAGGGGCGGAGGCACTGAAGCTTTCTTT
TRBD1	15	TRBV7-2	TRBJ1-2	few	CASSFRQGARYGYTF	TGTGCCAGCAGCTTTCGCCAGGGGGCGCGGTATGGCTACACCTTC
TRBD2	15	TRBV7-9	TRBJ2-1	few	CASSLEGGRIDKQFF	TGTGCCAGCAGCTTAGAAGGCGGGAGAATTGATAAGCAGTTCTTC
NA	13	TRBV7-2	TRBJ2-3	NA	CASSSQPPDTQYF	TGTGCCAGCAGCTCCCAGCCCCCAGATACGCAGTATTTT
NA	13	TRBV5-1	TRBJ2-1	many	CASSLFSYNEQFF	TGCGCCAGCAGCTTGTTCTCCTACAATGAGCAGTTCTTC
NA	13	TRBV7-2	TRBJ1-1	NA	CASSSNVNTEAFF	TGTGCCAGCAGCTCCAACGTGAACACTGAAGCTTTCTTT
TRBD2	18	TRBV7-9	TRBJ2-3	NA	CASSLVGLGSLGTDTQYF	TGTGCCAGCAGCTTAGTTGGACTAGGCTCACTTGGGACAGATACGCAGTATTTT
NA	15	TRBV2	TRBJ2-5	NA	CASSEGLSPQETQYF	TGTGCCAGCAGTGAAGGGCTTAGCCCCCAAGAGACCCAGTACTTC
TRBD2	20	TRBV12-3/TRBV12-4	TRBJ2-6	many	CASSLAASSGGSSGANVLTF	TGTGCCAGCAGTTTAGCGGCGTCTAGCGGGGGGTCTTCTGGGGCCAACGTCCTGACTTTC
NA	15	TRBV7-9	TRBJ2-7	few	CASSLLSNQHAEQYF	TGTGCCAGCAGCTTACTCAGTAACCAACACGCCGAGCAGTACTTC
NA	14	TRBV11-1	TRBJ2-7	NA	CASSFVAGSYEQYF	TGTGCCAGCAGCTTTGTGGCGGGGAGCTACGAGCAGTACTTC
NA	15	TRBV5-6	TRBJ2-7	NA	CASSLGSLRDYEQYF	TGTGCCAGCAGCTTGGGGAGCCTACGGGATTACGAGCAGTACTTC
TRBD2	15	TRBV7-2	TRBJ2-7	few	CASSRGLAESYEQYF	TGTGCCAGCAGCCGCGGACTAGCGGAATCCTACGAGCAGTACTTC
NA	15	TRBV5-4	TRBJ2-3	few	CASSLTGTPTDTQYF	TGTGCCAGCAGCTTAACTGGGACACCCACAGATACGCAGTATTTT
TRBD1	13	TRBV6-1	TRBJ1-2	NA	CAGHRDRENGYTF	TGTGCCGGACACAGGGACAGGGAAAATGGCTACACCTTC
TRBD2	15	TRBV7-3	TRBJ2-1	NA	CASSFAGLARDEQFF	TGTGCCAGCAGCTTTGCGGGACTAGCACGCGATGAGCAGTTCTTC
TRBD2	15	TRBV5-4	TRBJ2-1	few	CASSLSAGGHNEQFF	TGTGCCAGCAGCTTGTCAGCGGGGGGGCACAATGAGCAGTTCTTC
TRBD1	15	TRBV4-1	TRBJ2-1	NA	CASSQSTGYGNEQFF	TGCGCCAGCAGCCAATCGACAGGGTACGGCAATGAGCAGTTCTTC
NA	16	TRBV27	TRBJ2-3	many	CASSLTGPTGISTQYF	TGTGCCAGCAGTTTAACAGGACCGACGGGGATTAGTACGCAGTATTTT
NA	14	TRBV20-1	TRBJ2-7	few	CSAKFQKGIGEQYF	TGCAGTGCAAAATTTCAAAAGGGGATTGGCGAGCAGTACTTC
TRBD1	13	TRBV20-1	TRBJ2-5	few	CSAPGQGFPTQYF	TGCAGTGCCCCGGGACAGGGCTTTCCGACCCAGTACTTC
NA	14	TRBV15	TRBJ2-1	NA	CATSRGSSYNEQFF	TGTGCCACCAGCAGGGGAAGCTCCTACAATGAGCAGTTCTTC
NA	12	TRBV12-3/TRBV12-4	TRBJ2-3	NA	CASTRGTDTQYF	TGTGCCAGCACAAGGGGAACAGATACGCAGTATTTT
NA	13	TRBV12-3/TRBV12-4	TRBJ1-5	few	CASSFGGEQPQHF	TGTGCCAGCAGTTTCGGGGGAGAACAGCCCCAGCATTTT
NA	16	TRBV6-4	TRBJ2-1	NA	CASMVLAGQGYNEQFF	TGTGCCAGCATGGTGCTAGCGGGACAGGGTTACAATGAGCAGTTCTTC
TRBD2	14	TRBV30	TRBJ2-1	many	CAWSVRREGTEQFF	TGTGCCTGGAGTGTAAGGCGGGAGGGCACTGAGCAGTTCTTC
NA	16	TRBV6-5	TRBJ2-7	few	CASRPPGVQGSYEQYF	TGTGCCAGCAGACCTCCGGGGGTCCAGGGTTCCTACGAGCAGTACTTC
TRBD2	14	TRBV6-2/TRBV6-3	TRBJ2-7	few	CASHVLSGSYEQYF	TGTGCCAGCCACGTCCTTAGCGGGAGCTACGAGCAGTACTTC
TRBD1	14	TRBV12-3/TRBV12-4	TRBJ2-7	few	CASRESGQGGIVYF	TGTGCCAGCAGGGAGTCGGGACAGGGGGGTATAGTCTACTTC
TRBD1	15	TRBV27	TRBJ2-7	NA	CASSFSMGDSYEQYF	TGTGCCAGCAGTTTTAGTATGGGGGACAGCTACGAGCAGTACTTC
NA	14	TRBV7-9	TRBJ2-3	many	CASSLVLGTDTQYF	TGTGCCAGCAGCTTAGTGCTGGGCACAGATACGCAGTATTTT
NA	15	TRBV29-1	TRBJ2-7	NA	CSVEDLAGEAYEQYF	TGCAGCGTTGAAGATTTGGCGGGTGAAGCCTACGAGCAGTACTTC
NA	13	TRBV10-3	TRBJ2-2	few	CAIGPQNTGELFF	TGTGCCATCGGGCCCCAGAACACCGGGGAGCTGTTTTTT